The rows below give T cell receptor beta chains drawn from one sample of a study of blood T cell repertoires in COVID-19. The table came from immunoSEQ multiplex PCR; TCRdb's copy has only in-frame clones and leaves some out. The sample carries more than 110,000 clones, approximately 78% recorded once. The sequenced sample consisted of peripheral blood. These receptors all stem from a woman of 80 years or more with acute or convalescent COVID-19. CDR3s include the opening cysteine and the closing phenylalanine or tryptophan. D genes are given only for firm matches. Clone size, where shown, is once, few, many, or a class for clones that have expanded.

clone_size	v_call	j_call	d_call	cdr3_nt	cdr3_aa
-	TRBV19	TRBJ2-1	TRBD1	TGTGCCAGTAGTCCCTTAGGGACAGGGGTTCGTGAGCAGTTCTTC	CASSPLGTGVREQFF
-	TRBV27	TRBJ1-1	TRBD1	TGTGCCAGCAGCCTTATCCCGACAGGGCCCGCTTTCTTT	CASSLIPTGPAFF
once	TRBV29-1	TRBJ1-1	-	TGCAGCGTTGGGGCGAACACTGAAGCTTTCTTT	CSVGANTEAFF
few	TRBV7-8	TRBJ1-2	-	TGTGCCAGCACCCTGCGGGGGAGCTATGGCTACACCTTC	CASTLRGSYGYTF
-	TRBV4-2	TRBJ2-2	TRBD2	TGTGCCAGCAGCGCAAGAATAGCGGGAGCGAACACCGGGGAGCTGTTTTTT	CASSARIAGANTGELFF
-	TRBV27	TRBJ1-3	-	TGTGCCAGCAGTCCCGGCCAGGCTGGAAACACCATATATTTT	CASSPGQAGNTIYF
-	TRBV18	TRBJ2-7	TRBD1	TGTGCCAGCTCATCTAGATCGGGACAGGGGACCCACGAGCAGTACTTC	CASSSRSGQGTHEQYF
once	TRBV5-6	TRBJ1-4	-	TGTGCCAGCAGCTTATTCGGGGAAAAACTGTTTTTT	CASSLFGEKLFF
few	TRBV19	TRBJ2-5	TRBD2	TGTGCCACGAGGGTGGGAGGGTCAGAGACCCAGTACTTC	CATRVGGSETQYF
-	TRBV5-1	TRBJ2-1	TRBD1	TGCGCCAGCAGCGCCGGGACAGTCTCCTACAATGAGCAGTTCTTC	CASSAGTVSYNEQFF